The rows below give T cell receptor beta chains drawn from one sample of a study of healthy donors' naive CD4 and CD8 T cells. One entry per CDR3 protein, called by TCRdb with MiXCR from the reads. This sample has approximately 180,000 distinct CDR3 sequences, with around 80% found just once. Sequencing input: naive CD4+ and CD8+ T cells sorted from blood, pooled from several donors. The receptors here all came from a pool of human donors in good health; the sample pools cells from several healthy donors. The CDR3 runs from the conserved cysteine through the conserved F or W. Fields, in order: J gene, V gene, CDR3 protein.

TRBJ2-1,TRBV27,CASSWFGGVSYNEQFF
TRBJ1-1,TRBV29-1,CSVVTRMNTEAFF
TRBJ1-1,TRBV29-1,CSVEGESEAFF
TRBJ2-7,TRBV6-6,CANSYPGVEQYF
TRBJ1-2,TRBV29-1,CSVEGERGLINYGYTF
TRBJ2-1,TRBV29-1,CSAAAGGGDNEQFF
TRBJ2-3,TRBV11-2,CASSLHRDFTQYF
TRBJ2-3,TRBV5-4,CASSGRLAGTDTQYF
TRBJ1-1,TRBV30,CAWSAVGTEAFF
TRBJ2-5,TRBV6-5,CASSSPGRKETQYF
TRBJ2-3,TRBV7-9,CASSSWTSGRHNTDTQYF
TRBJ2-1,TRBV15,CATSSSTSDLYNEQFF
TRBJ2-7,TRBV6-5,CASRPLAGDHEQYF
TRBJ2-5,TRBV6-6,CASSGGGQETQYF
TRBJ2-1,TRBV19,CASQSGLAGYNEQFF
TRBJ2-7,TRBV29-1,CSAKDRPDEQYF
TRBJ1-5,TRBV19,CASSSLRGPDQPQHF
TRBJ1-1,TRBV19,CASSSRSDTEAFF
TRBJ2-3,TRBV29-1,CSVATSTDTQYF
TRBJ2-7,TRBV27,CASMGGSSYEQYF
TRBJ1-2,TRBV6-2/TRBV6-3,CASSYSGSGGYTF
TRBJ1-1,TRBV30,CAWISLRVFEAFF
TRBJ2-5,TRBV12-3/TRBV12-4,CASSLRASQETQYF
TRBJ2-7,TRBV27,CASSLSLGDKGSYEQYF
TRBJ2-1,TRBV6-2/TRBV6-3,CASKDRASYNEQFF
TRBJ2-7,TRBV10-3,CAISESAGLPSEQYF
TRBJ1-1,TRBV5-6,CASSHNPPRMNTEAFF
TRBJ2-4,TRBV29-1,CSADEGEDIQYF
TRBJ2-1,TRBV7-8,CASTLRLAGHSYNEQFF
TRBJ1-2,TRBV6-5,CASSYTLNPRDRGLYGYTF
TRBJ2-5,TRBV19,CASSIAPTLQETQYF
TRBJ2-3,TRBV6-5,CASRANTDTQYF
TRBJ2-3,TRBV15,CATSTGLRGGDTQYF
TRBJ1-5,TRBV19,CASSEGQLNQPQHF
TRBJ2-5,TRBV4-3,CASSQDSSGTDSETQYF
TRBJ2-1,TRBV27,CASSLTEYNEQFF
TRBJ2-7,TRBV7-2,CASSVSSGSYEQYF
TRBJ2-5,TRBV30,CAWSGTGGWETQYF
TRBJ1-1,TRBV19,CASNNRQGKNTEAFF
TRBJ2-7,TRBV29-1,CNLIPGRDSYEQYF
TRBJ2-1,TRBV29-1,CSVERSGGINVGNEQFF
TRBJ1-1,TRBV19,CASSIDRETEAFF
TRBJ1-4,TRBV29-1,CSAGTGVEKLFF
TRBJ1-1,TRBV19,CASSRTGRIAEAFF
TRBJ2-1,TRBV6-5,CASKVRDRGRDEQFF